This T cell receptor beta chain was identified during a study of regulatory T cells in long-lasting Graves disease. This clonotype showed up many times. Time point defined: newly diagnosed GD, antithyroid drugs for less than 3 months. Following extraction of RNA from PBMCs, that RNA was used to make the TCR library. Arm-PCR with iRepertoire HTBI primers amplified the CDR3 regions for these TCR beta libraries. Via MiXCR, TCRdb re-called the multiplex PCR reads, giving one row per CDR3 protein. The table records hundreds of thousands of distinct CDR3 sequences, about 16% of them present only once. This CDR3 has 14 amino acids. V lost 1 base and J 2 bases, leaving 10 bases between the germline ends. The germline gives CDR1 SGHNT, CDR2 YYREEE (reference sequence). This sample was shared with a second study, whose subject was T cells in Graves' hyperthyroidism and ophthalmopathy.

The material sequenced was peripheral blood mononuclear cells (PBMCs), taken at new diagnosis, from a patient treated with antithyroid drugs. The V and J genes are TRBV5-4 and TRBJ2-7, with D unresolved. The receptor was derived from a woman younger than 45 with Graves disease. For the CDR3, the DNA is TGTGCCAGCAGCTTGACCTCTGGACCCTACGAGCAGTACTTC. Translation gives CASSLTSGPYEQYF. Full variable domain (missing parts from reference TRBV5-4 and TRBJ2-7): ETGVTQSPTHLIKTRGQQVTLRCSSQSGHNTVSWYQQALGQGPQFIFQYYREEENGRGNFPPRFSGLQFPNYSSELNVNALELDDSALYLCASSLTSGPYEQYFGPGTRLTVT.